Listed here are 13 T cell receptor beta chains from one sample, sequenced in a study of T cells after yellow fever vaccination. TCRdb reprocessed the 5' RACE reads with MiXCR, giving one entry per CDR3 protein. The sample has some 240,000 distinct CDR3 sequences, approximately 3.6% seen once. This sample comprised PBMCs, obtained 15 days after the yellow fever booster vaccination. These receptors all come from a man younger than 30 who received the YFV17D yellow fever vaccine.

In this sample, this clonotype turned up many times. This chain links TRBV24-1 with TRBJ2-5; 7 bases are shared with TRBD1. The V gene's germline CDR1 is KGHDR and CDR2 SFDVKD. J was trimmed by 0 bases and V by 3 bases; bases with no gene match: 9. The CDR3 runs 17 residues. This CDR3 reads CATSDAPPTGDQETQYF. The CDR3 nucleotides are TGTGCCACCAGTGATGCCCCCCCTACAGGGGACCAAGAGACCCAGTACTTC.

The table lists this clonotype with a few counts. This chain uses TRBV5-1 with TRBJ1-1, with a weak D call TRBD1 (5 bases). V lost 4 bases and J lost 1, with 14 bases in between. Per germline, CDR1 SGHRS and CDR2 YFSETQ. This CDR3 has 15 amino acids. The CDR3 sequence: CASSIGWGGNTEAFF. In DNA, the CDR3 is TGCGCCAGCAGCATCGGGTGGGGGGGGAACACTGAAGCTTTCTTT.

This clonotype has at least ten counts. This chain connects TRBV5-1 to TRBJ2-3; 8 bases fit TRBD1. The V segment lost 6 bases and the J segment 6 bases; nucleotides outside the gene matches: 12. The CDR3 runs 15 residues. Looked up from germline, CDR1 is SGHRS and CDR2 is YFSETQ. The CDR3 sequence is CASMVGTGGTDTQYF. CDR3 in DNA: TGCGCCAGCATGGTAGGCACAGGGGGAACGGATACGCAGTATTTT. The variable domain in full, with the rest retrieved from reference TRBV5-1 and TRBJ2-3, is KAGVTQTPRYLIKTRGQQVTLSCSPISGHRSVSWYQQTPGQGLQFLFEYFSETQRNKGNFPGRFSGRQFSNSRSEMNVSTLELGDSALYLCASMVGTGGTDTQYFGPGTRLTVL.

This clonotype was seen many times. The gene calls are TRBV4-1 and TRBJ2-3, with 8 bases that match TRBD2. V shed 0 bases and J 4 bases; nucleotides not matched to a gene: 6. Germline-derived CDR1 and CDR2 are MGHRA and YSYEKL. The CDR3 sequence is 16 residues long. Written as DNA, the CDR3 is TGCGCCAGCAGCCAAGATCGGGGGGGGCTGGCAGATACGCAGTATTTT. Amino acid sequence: CASSQDRGGLADTQYF.

This clonotype was detected ten times or more. CDR3 in DNA: TGTGCCAGCAGCTCGCCATTAGCGGGGAGCGCCTACAATGAGCAGTTCTTC. It codes for CASSSPLAGSAYNEQFF. This chain connects TRBV13 to TRBJ2-1; 8 bases align to TRBD2. The CDR3 contains 17 residues. The trim removed 4 bases at V and 2 bases at J, leaving 10 bases unmatched. Germline CDR1 is PRHDT and CDR2 is FYEKMQ (reference sequence). The variable domain in full, with the rest retrieved from reference TRBV13 and TRBJ2-1, is AAGVIQSPRHLIKEKRETATLKCYPIPRHDTVYWYQQGPGQDPQFLISFYEKMQSDKGSIPDRFSAQQFSDYHSELNMSSLELGDSALYFCASSSPLAGSAYNEQFFGPGTRLTVL.

This clonotype occurred many times. The chain couples TRBV12-3 or TRBV12-4 to TRBJ1-5, with D uncertain. Trimming removed 5 bases at V and 5 bases at J, with 13 bases between. The CDR3 extends over 14 amino acids. The CDR3 coding sequence is TGTGCCAGCAGTCTCAGTGTGCGAGATCAGCCCCAGCATTTT. It yields the protein CASSLSVRDQPQHF.

This clonotype was recorded a few times. This chain connects TRBV4-1 to TRBJ1-1; no clear D gene. Germline V gene sequence: CDR1 MGHRA, CDR2 YSYEKL. The V gene lost 1 base and the J gene lost 0 bases, with 6 bases spanning the gap. This CDR3 has 14 amino acids. CDR3 DNA: TGCGCCAGCAGCCAAGCGGGGATGAACACTGAAGCTTTCTTT. Translated: CASSQAGMNTEAFF.

The sample holds many counts of this clonotype. The chain combines TRBV3-1 with TRBJ2-7, with D possibly TRBD1 on 7 matching bases. Trimming cost V 0 bases and J 2 bases, with 20 bases left between them. This CDR3 is 18 amino acids long. Germline loops: CDR1 LGHDT, CDR2 YNNKEL (reference sequence). Here the CDR3 DNA reads TGTGCCAGCAGCCAAGATTCTGGCGGGCAGGGGGGAACCTACGAGCAGTACTTC. Encoded protein: CASSQDSGGQGGTYEQYF.

At least ten counts were recorded for this clonotype. This rearrangement joins TRBV12-3 or TRBV12-4 to TRBJ1-1, with unresolved D. There are 13 residues in the CDR3. V dropped 4 bases and J dropped 3 bases, with 9 bases sitting between them. This CDR3 reads CASSYTLDTEAFF. The CDR3 DNA sequence: TGTGCCAGCAGTTATACCTTGGACACTGAAGCTTTCTTT.

This clonotype has ten or more counts. The genes are TRBV5-1 and TRBJ2-5; no clear D. Germline V gives CDR1 SGHRS, CDR2 YFSETQ. Trimming removed 4 bases at V and 2 bases at J, with 3 bases between. The CDR3 loop spans 11 amino acids. CDR3: CASSVQETQYF. The CDR3 DNA reads TGCGCCAGCAGCGTACAAGAGACCCAGTACTTC.

Many counts were recorded for this clonotype. The rearrangement joins TRBV6-2 or TRBV6-3 to TRBJ1-2; D not certain. This CDR3 region has 15 residues. V dropped 2 bases and J dropped 3 bases, with 13 bases sitting between them. Germline V lookup: CDR1 MNHEY, CDR2 SVGEGT. CDR3: CASSYAQARHYGYTF. The CDR3 bases are TGTGCCAGCAGTTACGCCCAGGCACGACACTATGGCTACACCTTC.

This clonotype was detected ten times or more. The V and J genes are TRBV4-1 and TRBJ1-6; 9 bases map to TRBD1. Germline CDR1 reads MGHRA; CDR2 reads YSYEKL. The CDR3 runs to 16 residues. The J segment lost 7 bases and the V segment lost 3 bases, leaving 7 bases of the junction unmatched. The CDR3 DNA reads as TGCGCCAGCAGCCATACAGGGGGCCCCCCCAATTCACCCCTCCACTTT. Protein: CASSHTGGPPNSPLHF.

This clonotype came up many times. The chain employs TRBV6-1 and TRBJ1-1; TRBD1 might be the D (5 bases). This CDR3 spans 14 amino acids. Between the trimmed V and J ends, which lost 4 bases and 1 base, there was a span of 10 bases. The germline V gene encodes CDR1 MNHNS and CDR2 SASEGT. The CDR3 region has the DNA TGTGCCAGCAGTGTTGAGGGGCCGAACACTGAAGCTTTCTTT. This gives the protein CASSVEGPNTEAFF.